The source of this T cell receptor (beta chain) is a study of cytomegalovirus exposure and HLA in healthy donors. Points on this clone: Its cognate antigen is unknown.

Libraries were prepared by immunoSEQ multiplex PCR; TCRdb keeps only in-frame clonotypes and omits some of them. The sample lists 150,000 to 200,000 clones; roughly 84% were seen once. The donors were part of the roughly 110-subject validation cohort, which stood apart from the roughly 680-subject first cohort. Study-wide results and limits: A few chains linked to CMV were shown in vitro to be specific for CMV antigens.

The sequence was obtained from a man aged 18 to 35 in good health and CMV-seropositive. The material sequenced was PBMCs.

Here the CDR3 reads CASSDSQGEETQYF. In DNA, the CDR3 is TGTGCCAGCAGTGACTCGCAGGGGGAAGAGACCCAGTACTTC. The V call is TRBV6-4, the J call TRBJ2-5; 7 nucleotides align to TRBD1. Germline V gene lookup returns CDR1 MRHNA and CDR2 SNTAGT. The CDR3 runs to 14 residues. J was trimmed by 3 bases and V by 0 bases; bases with no gene match: 1.